Listed below are T cell receptor beta chains from one sample, sequenced in a study of blood T cell repertoires in COVID-19. The repertoire was sequenced with immunoSEQ multiplex PCR; TCRdb's copy has only in-frame clones and lacks some. The data show around 180,000 clones, over 65% seen once. The sequenced sample consisted of peripheral blood. The receptors come from an elderly woman with acute or convalescent COVID-19. CDR3s include the opening cysteine and the closing phenylalanine or tryptophan. A D gene is named only where the DNA matches it firmly.

V	J	D	CDR3
TRBV5-4	TRBJ1-4	TRBD1	CASSLARTGNEKLFF
TRBV7-2	TRBJ2-7	TRBD2	CASSFFPSGTYEQYF
TRBV18	TRBJ2-3	-	CASSPSVSTDTQYF
TRBV5-1	TRBJ2-3	TRBD1	CASSLGDRITDTQYF
TRBV27	TRBJ2-7	TRBD1	CASSTRTGGYEQYF
TRBV28	TRBJ1-2	-	CASSSQGWGYTF
TRBV3-1/TRBV3-2	TRBJ1-1	-	CASSQDTLTSNTEAFF
TRBV2	TRBJ1-6	-	CACQPAGSTSPLHF
TRBV19	TRBJ1-5	-	CASSTYLWETPQHF
TRBV10-1	TRBJ2-7	-	CASSETRGSYEQYF
TRBV28	TRBJ1-4	-	CASNAAPTNEKLFF
TRBV11-2	TRBJ2-3	TRBD1	CASSFVRGLRNTQYF
TRBV7-2	TRBJ2-1	-	CASQAGGPIAYEQFF
TRBV5-5	TRBJ1-5	-	CASSLWGDYSNQPQHF
TRBV7-9	TRBJ2-2	-	CASSGAGGTGELFF
TRBV2	TRBJ2-7	-	CASTPGYEQYF
TRBV3-1/TRBV3-2	TRBJ2-3	TRBD2	CASSQGGTSGADTQYF